These T cell receptor beta chains were read from a single sample in a study of blood T cell repertoires in COVID-19. Assay: immunoSEQ multiplex PCR; the TCRdb copy retains only in-frame clones and omits some. The sample includes approximately 350,000 clones, around 89% of them seen just once. Sequencing was done on a sample of peripheral blood. The receptors were sampled from a man in his forties with acute or convalescent COVID-19. CDR3s include the opening cysteine and the closing phenylalanine or tryptophan. Fields, in order: clone size, V gene, D gene, J gene, CDR3 DNA, CDR3 protein. A D gene is named only where the DNA matches it firmly. Only some rows state a clone size, as once, few, many or a class for expanded clones.

size: NA
V: TRBV6-5
D: TRBD2
J: TRBJ2-5
DNA: TGTGCCAGCGGGGACTATAAAGAGACCCAGTACTTC
CDR3: CASGDYKETQYF

size: NA
V: TRBV9
D: TRBD1
J: TRBJ2-6
DNA: TGTGCCAGCAGCGTAAGGCCGGGACAGGTCGACTCTGGGGCCAACGTCCTGACTTTC
CDR3: CASSVRPGQVDSGANVLTF

size: NA
V: TRBV28
D: NA
J: TRBJ2-2
DNA: TGTGCCAGCTATGCCTTGGGGCGTCTCGGGGAGCTGTTTTTT
CDR3: CASYALGRLGELFF

size: NA
V: TRBV5-1
D: NA
J: TRBJ1-1
DNA: TGCGCCAGCGGGGACTTGAACACTGAAGCTTTCTTT
CDR3: CASGDLNTEAFF

size: NA
V: TRBV25-1
D: NA
J: TRBJ1-6
DNA: TGTGCCAGCAGTGAATATAGCACGACTTCACCCCTCCACTTT
CDR3: CASSEYSTTSPLHF

size: NA
V: TRBV5-4
D: TRBD2
J: TRBJ2-1
DNA: TGTGCCAGCAGCGCCGGGACTAGCGGGAGGATGAATGAGCAGTTCTTC
CDR3: CASSAGTSGRMNEQFF

size: NA
V: TRBV6-6
D: TRBD2
J: TRBJ2-1
DNA: TGTGCCAGCAGTTACAGCGGGAGTAAGCATGAGCAGTTCTTC
CDR3: CASSYSGSKHEQFF

size: NA
V: TRBV19
D: TRBD1
J: TRBJ1-2
DNA: TGTGCCAGTATTGGTACCGGGACAGGGGGCTTTTACGGCTATGGCTACACCTTC
CDR3: CASIGTGTGGFYGYGYTF

size: NA
V: TRBV19
D: NA
J: TRBJ1-1
DNA: TGTGCCAGTAGTTCACGGGGCACTGAAGCTTTCTTT
CDR3: CASSSRGTEAFF

size: few
V: TRBV4-1
D: NA
J: TRBJ1-2
DNA: TGCGCCAGCAGCCAAGTTATCGCTCAGGGCTCGCACTATGGCTACACCTTC
CDR3: CASSQVIAQGSHYGYTF

size: NA
V: TRBV5-4
D: TRBD2
J: TRBJ2-5
DNA: TGTGCCAGCAGCTTGGCTGGCGGGAGGTGGGAGACCCAGTACTTC
CDR3: CASSLAGGRWETQYF

size: NA
V: TRBV10-3
D: NA
J: TRBJ2-2
DNA: TGTGCCATCAGTGAGCCCGGGAACCCGGGGAACACCGGGGAGCTGTTTTTT
CDR3: CAISEPGNPGNTGELFF

size: NA
V: TRBV19
D: TRBD2
J: TRBJ2-3
DNA: TGTGCCAGTAGTATACTAGCGGGAGGGCCGGATACGCAGTATTTT
CDR3: CASSILAGGPDTQYF

size: NA
V: TRBV11-3
D: TRBD1
J: TRBJ1-2
DNA: TGTGCCAGCAGCCAGACAGGGGCCACTAACTATGGCTACACCTTC
CDR3: CASSQTGATNYGYTF

size: few
V: TRBV28
D: NA
J: TRBJ2-1
DNA: TGTGCCAGCAGTTTCGAGGGCGCCTACAATGAGCAGTTCTTC
CDR3: CASSFEGAYNEQFF

size: NA
V: TRBV5-1
D: TRBD2
J: TRBJ2-2
DNA: TGCGCCAGCAGCTTGACCGGGACTAGCTTTAGTACCGGGGAGCTGTTTTTT
CDR3: CASSLTGTSFSTGELFF

size: NA
V: TRBV9
D: NA
J: TRBJ2-3
DNA: TGTGCCAGCAGCGTGCGACGGGGGATCACAGATACGCAGTATTTT
CDR3: CASSVRRGITDTQYF

size: NA
V: TRBV23-1
D: NA
J: TRBJ2-3
DNA: TGCGCCAGCAGTCATTTCGGAGGGTTGGGTGGCACAGATACGCAGTATTTT
CDR3: CASSHFGGLGGTDTQYF

size: once
V: TRBV7-2
D: NA
J: TRBJ1-2
DNA: TGTGCCAGCAGCCCCCCGGGGAGGGGCCTAGGAGGCTACACCTTC
CDR3: CASSPPGRGLGGYTF

size: once
V: TRBV7-9
D: NA
J: TRBJ1-5
DNA: TGTGCCAGCAGCTTAGTCGGGGAGGGCAATCAGCCCCAGCATTTT
CDR3: CASSLVGEGNQPQHF

size: NA
V: TRBV7-8
D: NA
J: TRBJ1-4
DNA: TGTGCCAGCAGCTTAAACAGGATAACAACTAATGAAAAACTGTTTTTT
CDR3: CASSLNRITTNEKLFF

size: once
V: TRBV28
D: TRBD1
J: TRBJ2-7
DNA: TGTGCCAGCAGTGGGACAGGGGGTTTCCTCTACGAGCAGTACTTC
CDR3: CASSGTGGFLYEQYF

size: NA
V: TRBV10-3
D: TRBD1
J: TRBJ1-2
DNA: TGTGCCATCACTTTTACAGGGGGCTCTGGCTACACCTTC
CDR3: CAITFTGGSGYTF

size: NA
V: TRBV11-2
D: TRBD1
J: TRBJ2-7
DNA: TGTGCCAGCAGCTTAGCCGGACAGGGGCTCTACGAGCAGTACTTC
CDR3: CASSLAGQGLYEQYF

size: NA
V: TRBV27
D: TRBD2
J: TRBJ2-1
DNA: TGTGCCAGCAGTAAAATAGCGGGAGGGATGAATGAGCAGTTCTTC
CDR3: CASSKIAGGMNEQFF

size: NA
V: TRBV3-1/TRBV3-2
D: TRBD2
J: TRBJ2-5
DNA: TGTGCCAGCAGCCCAGCGGGAGGTAGTGAGACCCAGTACTTC
CDR3: CASSPAGGSETQYF

size: NA
V: TRBV20-1
D: TRBD1
J: TRBJ1-1
DNA: TGCAGTGCTATCTCGCAGGGGGCAACTTTCTTT
CDR3: CSAISQGATFF